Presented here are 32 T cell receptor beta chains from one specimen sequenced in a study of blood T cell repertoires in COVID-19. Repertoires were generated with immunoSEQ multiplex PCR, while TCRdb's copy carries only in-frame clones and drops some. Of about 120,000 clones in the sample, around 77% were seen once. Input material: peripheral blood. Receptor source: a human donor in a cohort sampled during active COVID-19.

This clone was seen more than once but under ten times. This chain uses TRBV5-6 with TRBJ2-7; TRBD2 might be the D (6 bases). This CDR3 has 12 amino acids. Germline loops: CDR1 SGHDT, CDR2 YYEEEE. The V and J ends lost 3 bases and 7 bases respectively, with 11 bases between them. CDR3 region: CASSSMGGEQYF. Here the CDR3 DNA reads TGTGCCAGCAGCTCCATGGGAGGTGAGCAGTACTTC.

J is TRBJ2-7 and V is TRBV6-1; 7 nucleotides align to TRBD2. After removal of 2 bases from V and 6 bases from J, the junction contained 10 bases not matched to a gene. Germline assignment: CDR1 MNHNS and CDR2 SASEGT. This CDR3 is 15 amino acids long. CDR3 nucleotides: TGTGCCAGCAGTGAATTACGGGGGGAATCAAGCGAGCAGTACTTC. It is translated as CASSELRGESSEQYF.

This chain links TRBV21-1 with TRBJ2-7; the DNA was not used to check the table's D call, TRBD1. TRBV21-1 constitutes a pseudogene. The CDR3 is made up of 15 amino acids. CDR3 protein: CASSKGRQVSYEQYF. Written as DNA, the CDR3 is TGTGCCAGCAGCAAAGGCCGACAGGTCTCCTACGAGCAGTACTTC.

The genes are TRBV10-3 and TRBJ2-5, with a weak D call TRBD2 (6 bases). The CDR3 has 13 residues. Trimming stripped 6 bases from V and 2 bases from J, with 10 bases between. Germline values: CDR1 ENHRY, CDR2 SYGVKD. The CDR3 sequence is CAIRRDGQETQYF. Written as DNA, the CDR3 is TGTGCCATCAGGCGGGACGGACAAGAGACCCAGTACTTC.

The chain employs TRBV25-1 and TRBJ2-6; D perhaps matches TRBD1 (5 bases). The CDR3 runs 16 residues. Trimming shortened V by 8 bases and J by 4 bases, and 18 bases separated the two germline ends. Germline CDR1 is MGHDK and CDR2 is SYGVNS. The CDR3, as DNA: TGTGCCAGCCAGGGTGTATATCCGTCCGGGGCCAACGTCCTGACTTTC. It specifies CASQGVYPSGANVLTF.

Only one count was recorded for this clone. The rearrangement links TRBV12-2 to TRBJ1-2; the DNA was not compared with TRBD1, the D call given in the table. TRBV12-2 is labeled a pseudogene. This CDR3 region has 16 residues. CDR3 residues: CASRLAVRVEIYGYTF. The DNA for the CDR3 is TGTGCAAGTCGCTTAGCGGTCAGGGTCGAAATCTATGGCTACACCTTC.

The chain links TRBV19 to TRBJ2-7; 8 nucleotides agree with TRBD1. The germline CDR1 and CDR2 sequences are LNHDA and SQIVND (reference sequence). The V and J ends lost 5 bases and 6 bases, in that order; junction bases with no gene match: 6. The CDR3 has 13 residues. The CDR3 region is CASSPQGAAEQYF. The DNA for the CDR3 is TGTGCCAGTAGTCCCCAGGGGGCAGCCGAGCAGTACTTC.

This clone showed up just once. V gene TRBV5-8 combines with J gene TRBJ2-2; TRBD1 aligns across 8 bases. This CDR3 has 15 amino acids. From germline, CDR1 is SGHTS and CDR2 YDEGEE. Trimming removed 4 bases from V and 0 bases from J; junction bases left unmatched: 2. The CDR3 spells CASSRGQANTGELFF. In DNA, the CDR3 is TGTGCCAGCAGCCGGGGACAGGCGAACACCGGGGAGCTGTTTTTT.

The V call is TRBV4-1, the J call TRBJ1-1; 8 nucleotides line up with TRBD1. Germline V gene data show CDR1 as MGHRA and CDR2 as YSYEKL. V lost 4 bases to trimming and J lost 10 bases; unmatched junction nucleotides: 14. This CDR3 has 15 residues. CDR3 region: CASSLPGQDPLGAFF. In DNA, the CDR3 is TGCGCCAGCAGCCTACCGGGACAGGACCCCTTGGGAGCTTTCTTT.

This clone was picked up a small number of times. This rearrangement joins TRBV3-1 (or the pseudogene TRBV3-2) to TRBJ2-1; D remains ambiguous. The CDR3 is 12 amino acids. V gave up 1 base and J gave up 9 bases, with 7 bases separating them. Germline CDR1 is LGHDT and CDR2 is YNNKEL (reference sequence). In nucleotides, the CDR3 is TGTGCCAGCAGCCAAGGGAGTTCTGAGCAGTTCTTC. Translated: CASSQGSSEQFF.

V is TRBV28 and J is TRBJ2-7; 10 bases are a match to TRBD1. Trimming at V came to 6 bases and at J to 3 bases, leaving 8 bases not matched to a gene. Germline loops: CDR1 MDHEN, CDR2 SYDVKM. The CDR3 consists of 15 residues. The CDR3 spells CASRLGDRGDYEQYF. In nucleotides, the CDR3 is TGTGCCAGCAGGCTCGGGGACAGGGGCGACTACGAGCAGTACTTC.

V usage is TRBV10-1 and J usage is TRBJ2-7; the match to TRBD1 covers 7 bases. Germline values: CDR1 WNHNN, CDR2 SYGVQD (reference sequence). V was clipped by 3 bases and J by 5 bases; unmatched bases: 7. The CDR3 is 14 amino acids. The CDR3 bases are TGCGCCAGCAGTGACCCCGGGACAGTCCACGAGCAGTACTTC. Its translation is CASSDPGTVHEQYF.

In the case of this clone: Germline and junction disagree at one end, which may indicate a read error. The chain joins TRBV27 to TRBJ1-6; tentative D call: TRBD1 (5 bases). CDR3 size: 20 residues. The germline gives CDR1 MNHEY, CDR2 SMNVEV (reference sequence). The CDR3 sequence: CASRLYGSGGISPYNSPLHF. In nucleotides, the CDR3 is TGTGCCAGCAGATTATATGGGTCGGGGGGGATTAGCCCATATAATTCACCCCTCCACTTT.

Here the CDR3 reads CASSTRQAGGEKLFF. The CDR3 bases are TGTGCCAGCAGCACCCGACAGGCGGGGGGTGAAAAACTGTTTTTT. This chain joins TRBV11-3 and TRBJ1-4; perhaps TRBD1 as D (6 bases). The germline CDR1 and CDR2 sequences are SGHNT and YENEEA. Trimming removed 5 bases from V and 7 bases from J, with 17 bases in between. The CDR3 is made up of 15 amino acids.

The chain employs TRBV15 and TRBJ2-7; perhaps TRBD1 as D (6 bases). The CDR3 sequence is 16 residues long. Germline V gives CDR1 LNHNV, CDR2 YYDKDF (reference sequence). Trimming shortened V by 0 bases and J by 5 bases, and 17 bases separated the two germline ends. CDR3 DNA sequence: TGTGCCACCAGCAGAGATATTAGGGGGAGAGCCCACGAGCAGTACTTC. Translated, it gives CATSRDIRGRAHEQYF.

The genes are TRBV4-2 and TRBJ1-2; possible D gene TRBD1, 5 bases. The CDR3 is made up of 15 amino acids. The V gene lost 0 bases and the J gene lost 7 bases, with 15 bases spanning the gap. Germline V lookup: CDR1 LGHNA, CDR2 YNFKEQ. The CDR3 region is CASSQDRAGSRGYTF. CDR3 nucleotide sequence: TGTGCCAGCAGCCAAGACAGGGCCGGGAGTCGTGGCTACACCTTC.

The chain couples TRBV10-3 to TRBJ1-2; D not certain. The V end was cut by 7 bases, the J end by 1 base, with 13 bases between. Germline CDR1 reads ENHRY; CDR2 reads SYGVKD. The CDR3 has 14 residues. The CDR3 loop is CAINSPFGNYGYTF. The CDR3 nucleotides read TGTGCCATCAACAGCCCCTTCGGTAACTATGGCTACACCTTC.

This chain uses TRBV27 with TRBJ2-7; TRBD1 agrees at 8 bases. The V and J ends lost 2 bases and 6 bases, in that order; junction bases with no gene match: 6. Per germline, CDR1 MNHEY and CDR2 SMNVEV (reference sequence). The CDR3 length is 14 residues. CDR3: CASSLGQGAFEQYF. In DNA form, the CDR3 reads TGTGCCAGCAGTTTAGGGCAGGGGGCGTTCGAGCAGTACTTC.

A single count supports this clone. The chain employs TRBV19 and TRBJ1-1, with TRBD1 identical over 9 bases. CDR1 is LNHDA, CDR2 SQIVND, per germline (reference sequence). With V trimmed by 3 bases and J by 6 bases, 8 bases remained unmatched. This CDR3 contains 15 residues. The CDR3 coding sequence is TGTGCCAGTAGTATTTTTGGGGACAGGGAAGCTGAAGCTTTCTTT. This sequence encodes CASSIFGDREAEAFF.

Written as DNA, the CDR3 is TGTGCCAGCAGTCGCATGGGACAGAACTATGGCTACACCTTC. Amino acid sequence: CASSRMGQNYGYTF. J is TRBJ1-2 and V is TRBV27; 7 bases line up with TRBD1. The CDR3 length is 14 residues. Germline V gene lookup returns CDR1 MNHEY and CDR2 SMNVEV (reference sequence). J lost 2 bases, V lost 5 bases, and 5 bases had no gene match.

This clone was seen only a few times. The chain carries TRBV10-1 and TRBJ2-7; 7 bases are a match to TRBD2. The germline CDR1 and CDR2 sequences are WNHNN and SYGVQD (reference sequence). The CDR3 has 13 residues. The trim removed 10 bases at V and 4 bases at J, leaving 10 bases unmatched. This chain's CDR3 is CATRTSLKYEQYF. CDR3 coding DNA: TGCGCCACCCGGACTAGTTTGAAGTACGAGCAGTACTTC.

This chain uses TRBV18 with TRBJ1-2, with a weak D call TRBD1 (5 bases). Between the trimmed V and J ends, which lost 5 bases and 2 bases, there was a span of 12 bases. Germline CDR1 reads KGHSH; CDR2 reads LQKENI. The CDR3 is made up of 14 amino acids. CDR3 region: CASSYEQANYGYTF. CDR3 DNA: TGTGCCAGCTCATATGAACAGGCGAACTATGGCTACACCTTC.

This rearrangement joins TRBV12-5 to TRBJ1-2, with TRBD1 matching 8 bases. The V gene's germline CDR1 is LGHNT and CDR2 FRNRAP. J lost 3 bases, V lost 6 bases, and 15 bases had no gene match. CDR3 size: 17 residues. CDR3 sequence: CASGLIGTGALDYGYTF. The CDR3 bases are TGTGCTAGTGGCCTTATAGGGACAGGAGCACTTGACTATGGCTACACCTTC.

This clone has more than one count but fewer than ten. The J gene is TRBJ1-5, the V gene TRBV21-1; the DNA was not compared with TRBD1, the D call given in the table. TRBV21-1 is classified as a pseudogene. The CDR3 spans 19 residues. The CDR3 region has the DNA TGTGCCAGCAGCAAAGTGATCACTCCGGGACAAGATAGCAATCAGCCCCAGCATTTT. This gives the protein CASSKVITPGQDSNQPQHF.

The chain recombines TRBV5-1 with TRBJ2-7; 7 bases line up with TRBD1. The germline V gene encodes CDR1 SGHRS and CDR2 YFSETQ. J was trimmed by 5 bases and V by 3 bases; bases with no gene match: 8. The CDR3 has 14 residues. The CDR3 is CASSYTGVNDEQYF. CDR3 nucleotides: TGCGCCAGCAGCTATACAGGGGTTAACGACGAGCAGTACTTC.

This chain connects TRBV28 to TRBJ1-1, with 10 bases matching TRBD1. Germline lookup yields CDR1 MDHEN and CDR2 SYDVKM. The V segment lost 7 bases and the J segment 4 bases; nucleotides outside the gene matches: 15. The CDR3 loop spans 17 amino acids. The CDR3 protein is CASNNPRDRGRTTEAFF. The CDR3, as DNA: TGTGCCAGCAACAACCCCCGGGACAGGGGTCGGACCACTGAAGCTTTCTTT.

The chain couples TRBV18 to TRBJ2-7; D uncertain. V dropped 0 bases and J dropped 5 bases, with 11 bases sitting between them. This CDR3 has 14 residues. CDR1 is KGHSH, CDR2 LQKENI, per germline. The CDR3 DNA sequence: TGTGCCAGCTCACCACCGAACCTAAAGCACGAGCAGTACTTC. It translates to CASSPPNLKHEQYF.

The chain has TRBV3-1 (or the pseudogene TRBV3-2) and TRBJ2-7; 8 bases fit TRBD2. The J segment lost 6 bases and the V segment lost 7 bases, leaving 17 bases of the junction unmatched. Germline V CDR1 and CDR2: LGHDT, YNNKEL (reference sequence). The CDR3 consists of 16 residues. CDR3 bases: TGTGCCAGCACCCCGCCGGGGGGGGCTATTGCTTGCGAGCAGTACTTC. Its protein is CASTPPGGAIACEQYF.

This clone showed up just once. CDR3 bases: TGTGCCAGCGAGGGGGGGGTCGGGGAGCTGTTTTTT. This gives the protein CASEGGVGELFF. The rearrangement uses TRBV6-5 and TRBJ2-2; maybe TRBD2 (7 bases). This CDR3 has 12 residues. The germline V gene has CDR1 MNHEY and CDR2 SVGAGI. Trimming removed 8 bases at V and 7 bases at J, with 11 bases between.

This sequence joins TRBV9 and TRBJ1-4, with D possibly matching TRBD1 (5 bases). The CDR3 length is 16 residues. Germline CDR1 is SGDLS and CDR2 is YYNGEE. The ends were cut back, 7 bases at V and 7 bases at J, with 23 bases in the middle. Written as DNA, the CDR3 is TGTGCCAGCGGACCCTGGCCGGGGGGGGTTGGTGAAAAACTGTTTTTT. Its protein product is CASGPWPGGVGEKLFF.

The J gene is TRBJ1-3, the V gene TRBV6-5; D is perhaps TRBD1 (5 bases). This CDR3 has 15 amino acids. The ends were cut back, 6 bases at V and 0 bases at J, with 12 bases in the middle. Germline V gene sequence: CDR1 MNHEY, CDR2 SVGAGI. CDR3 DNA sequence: TGTGCCAGCAGCCTGACAGACAACTCTGGAAACACCATATATTTT. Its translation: CASSLTDNSGNTIYF.

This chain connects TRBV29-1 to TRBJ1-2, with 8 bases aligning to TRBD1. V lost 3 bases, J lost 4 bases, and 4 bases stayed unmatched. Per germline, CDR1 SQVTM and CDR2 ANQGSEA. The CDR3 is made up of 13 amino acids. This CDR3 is CSVDPGTGYGYTF. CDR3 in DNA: TGCAGCGTTGATCCAGGGACAGGCTATGGCTACACCTTC.